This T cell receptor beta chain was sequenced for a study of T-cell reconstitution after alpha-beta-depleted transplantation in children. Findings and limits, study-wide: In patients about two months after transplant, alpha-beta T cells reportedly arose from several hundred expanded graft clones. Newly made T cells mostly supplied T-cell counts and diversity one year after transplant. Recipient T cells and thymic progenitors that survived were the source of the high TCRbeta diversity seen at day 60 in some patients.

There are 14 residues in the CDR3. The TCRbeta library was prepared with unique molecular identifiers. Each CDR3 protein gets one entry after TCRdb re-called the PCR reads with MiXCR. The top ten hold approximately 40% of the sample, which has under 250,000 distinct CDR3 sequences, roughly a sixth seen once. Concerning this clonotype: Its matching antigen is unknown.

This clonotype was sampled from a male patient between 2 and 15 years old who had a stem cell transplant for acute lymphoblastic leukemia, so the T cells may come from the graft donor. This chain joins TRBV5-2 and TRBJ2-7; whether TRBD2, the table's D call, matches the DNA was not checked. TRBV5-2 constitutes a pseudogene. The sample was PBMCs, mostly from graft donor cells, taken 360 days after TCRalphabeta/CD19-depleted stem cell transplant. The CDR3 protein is CAMGPVLLSYEQYF. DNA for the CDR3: TGTGCCATGGGCCCCGTGCTCCTCTCCTACGAGCAGTACTTC.